Detailed here is one TCR beta chain. The V end was cut by 7 bases, the J end by 0 bases, with 11 bases between. CDR3 size: 14 residues. The germline V gene encodes CDR1 SGHRS and CDR2 YFSETQ. PCR amplification relied on 60 Vbeta primers (plus 13 Jbeta primers). TCRdb's table, derived via immunoSEQ multiplex PCR, lists solely in-frame clones and lacks some. The profile shows about 130,000 clones, around three quarters of them singletons. These data originate in a study of cytomegalovirus exposure and HLA in healthy donors. The sample was PBMCs. This TCR derives from a male donor in good health and CMV-seropositive. The chain recombines TRBV5-1 with TRBJ1-3, with no clear D. The CDR3 loop is CASRAGLSGNTIYF. CDR3 in DNA: TGCGCCAGCCGCGCAGGTCTCTCTGGAAACACCATATATTTT.